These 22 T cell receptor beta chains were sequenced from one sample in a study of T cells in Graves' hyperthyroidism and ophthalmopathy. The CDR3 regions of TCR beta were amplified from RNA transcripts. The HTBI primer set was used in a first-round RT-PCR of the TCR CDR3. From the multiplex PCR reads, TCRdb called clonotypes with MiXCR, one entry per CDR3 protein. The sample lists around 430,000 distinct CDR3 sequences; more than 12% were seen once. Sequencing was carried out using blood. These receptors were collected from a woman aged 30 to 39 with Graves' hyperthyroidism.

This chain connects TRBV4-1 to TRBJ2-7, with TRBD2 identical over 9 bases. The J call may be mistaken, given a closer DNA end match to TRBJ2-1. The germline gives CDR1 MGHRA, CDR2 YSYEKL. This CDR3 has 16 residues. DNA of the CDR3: TGCGCCAGCAGCCGAAGCAAGGAGCTAGCGGGATACGAGCAGTTCTTC. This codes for CASSRSKELAGYEQFF.

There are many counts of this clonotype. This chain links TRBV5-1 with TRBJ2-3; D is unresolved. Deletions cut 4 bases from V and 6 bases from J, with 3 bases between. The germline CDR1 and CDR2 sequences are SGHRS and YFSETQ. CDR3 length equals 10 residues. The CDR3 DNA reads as TGCGCCAGCAGCGAGGATACGCAGTATTTT. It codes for CASSEDTQYF.

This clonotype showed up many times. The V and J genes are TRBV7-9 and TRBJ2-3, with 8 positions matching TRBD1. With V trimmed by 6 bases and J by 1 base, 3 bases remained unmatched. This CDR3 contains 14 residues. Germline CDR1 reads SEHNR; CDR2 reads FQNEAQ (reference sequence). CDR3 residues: CASRSGQGTDTQYF. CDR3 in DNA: TGTGCCAGCAGATCGGGACAGGGCACAGATACGCAGTATTTT.

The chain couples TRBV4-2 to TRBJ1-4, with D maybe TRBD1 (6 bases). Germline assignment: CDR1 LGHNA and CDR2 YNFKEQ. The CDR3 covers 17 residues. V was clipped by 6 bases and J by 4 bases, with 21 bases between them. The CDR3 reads CASSKGTLNGDNEKLFF. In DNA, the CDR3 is TGTGCCAGCAGTAAAGGGACACTAAATGGGGATAATGAAAAACTGTTTTTT.

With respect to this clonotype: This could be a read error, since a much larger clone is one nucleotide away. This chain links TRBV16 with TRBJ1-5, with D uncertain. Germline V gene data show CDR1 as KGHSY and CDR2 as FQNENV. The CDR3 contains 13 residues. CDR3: CTSSQQANQPQHF. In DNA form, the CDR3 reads TGTACCAGCAGCCAGCAGGCTAATCAGCCCCAGCATTTT.

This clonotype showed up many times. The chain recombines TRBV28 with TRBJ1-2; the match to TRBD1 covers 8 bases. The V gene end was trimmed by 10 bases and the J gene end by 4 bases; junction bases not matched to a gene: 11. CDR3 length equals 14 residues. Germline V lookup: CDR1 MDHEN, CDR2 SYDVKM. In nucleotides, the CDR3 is TGTGCCACCATGTCTGGGACAGGCTCCTATGGCTACACCTTC. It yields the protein CATMSGTGSYGYTF.

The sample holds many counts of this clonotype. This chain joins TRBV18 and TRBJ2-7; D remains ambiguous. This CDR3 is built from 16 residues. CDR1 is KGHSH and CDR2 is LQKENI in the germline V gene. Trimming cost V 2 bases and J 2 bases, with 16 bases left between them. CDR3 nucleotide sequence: TGTGCCAGCTCACCAGTTGCCTCGCGGCAAGCCTACGAGCAGTACTTC. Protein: CASSPVASRQAYEQYF.

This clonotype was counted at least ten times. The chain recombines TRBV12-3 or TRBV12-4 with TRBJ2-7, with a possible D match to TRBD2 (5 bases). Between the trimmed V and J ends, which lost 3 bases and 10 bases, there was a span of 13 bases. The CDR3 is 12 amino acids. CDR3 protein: CASSFPGIEQYF. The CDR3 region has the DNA TGTGCCAGCAGTTTTCCGGGGATTGAACAGTACTTC.

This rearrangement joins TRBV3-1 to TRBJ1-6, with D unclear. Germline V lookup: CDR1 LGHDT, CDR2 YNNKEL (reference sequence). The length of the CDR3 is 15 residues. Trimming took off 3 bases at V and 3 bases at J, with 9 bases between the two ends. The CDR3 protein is CASSQGAVYNSPLHF. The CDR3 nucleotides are TGTGCCAGCAGCCAGGGCGCCGTCTATAATTCACCCCTCCACTTT.

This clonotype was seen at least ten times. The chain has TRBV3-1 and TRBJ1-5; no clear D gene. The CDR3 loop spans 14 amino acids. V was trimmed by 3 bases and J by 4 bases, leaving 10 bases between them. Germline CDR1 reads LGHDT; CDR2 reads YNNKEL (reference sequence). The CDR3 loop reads CASSQMRANQPQHF. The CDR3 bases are TGTGCCAGCAGCCAGATGAGGGCGAATCAGCCCCAGCATTTT.

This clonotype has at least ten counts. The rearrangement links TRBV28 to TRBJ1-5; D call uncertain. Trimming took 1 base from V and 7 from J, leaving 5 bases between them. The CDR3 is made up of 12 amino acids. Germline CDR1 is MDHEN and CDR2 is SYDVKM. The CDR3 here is CASSLSAQPQHF. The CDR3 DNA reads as TGTGCCAGCAGTTTATCTGCCCAGCCCCAGCATTTT.

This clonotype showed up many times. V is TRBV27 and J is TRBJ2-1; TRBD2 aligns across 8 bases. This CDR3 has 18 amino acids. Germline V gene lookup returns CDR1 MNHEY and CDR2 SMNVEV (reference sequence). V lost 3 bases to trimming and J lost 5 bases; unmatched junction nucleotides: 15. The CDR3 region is CASSFLTVAGSVDNEQFF. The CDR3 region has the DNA TGTGCCAGCAGTTTTCTGACGGTAGCGGGATCGGTGGACAATGAGCAGTTCTTC.

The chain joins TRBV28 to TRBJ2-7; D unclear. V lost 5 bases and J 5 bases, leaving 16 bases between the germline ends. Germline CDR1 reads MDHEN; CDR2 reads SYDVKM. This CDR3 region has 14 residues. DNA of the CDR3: TGTGCCAGCAGTCCAAGAGGCCCGGCCAACGAGCAGTACTTC. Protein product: CASSPRGPANEQYF.

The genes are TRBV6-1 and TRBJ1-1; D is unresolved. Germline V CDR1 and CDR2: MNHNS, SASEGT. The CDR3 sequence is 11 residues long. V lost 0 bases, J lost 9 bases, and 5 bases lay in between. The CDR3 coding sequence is TGTGCCAGCAGTGAAGCGCATAAAGCTTTCTTT. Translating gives CASSEAHKAFF.

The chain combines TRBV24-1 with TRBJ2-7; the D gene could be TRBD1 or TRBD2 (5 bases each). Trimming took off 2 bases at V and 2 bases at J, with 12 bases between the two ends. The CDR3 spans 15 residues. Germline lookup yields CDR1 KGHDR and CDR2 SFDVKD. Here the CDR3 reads CATSDYRDGTYEQYF. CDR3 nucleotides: TGTGCCACCAGTGATTACCGGGACGGGACCTACGAGCAGTACTTC.

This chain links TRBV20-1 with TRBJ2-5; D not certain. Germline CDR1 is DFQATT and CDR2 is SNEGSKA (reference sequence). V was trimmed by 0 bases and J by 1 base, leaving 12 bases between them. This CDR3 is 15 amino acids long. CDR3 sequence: CSARDLSNSQETQYF. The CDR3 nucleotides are TGCAGTGCTAGAGATTTAAGTAACAGCCAAGAGACCCAGTACTTC.

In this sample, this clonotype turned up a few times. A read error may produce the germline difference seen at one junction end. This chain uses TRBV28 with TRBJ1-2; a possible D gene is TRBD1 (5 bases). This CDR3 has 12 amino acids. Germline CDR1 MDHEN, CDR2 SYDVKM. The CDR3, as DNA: TGTGCCAGCAGTTTAGGCAACAGGATCTTCGCCTTC. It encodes CASSLGNRIFAF.

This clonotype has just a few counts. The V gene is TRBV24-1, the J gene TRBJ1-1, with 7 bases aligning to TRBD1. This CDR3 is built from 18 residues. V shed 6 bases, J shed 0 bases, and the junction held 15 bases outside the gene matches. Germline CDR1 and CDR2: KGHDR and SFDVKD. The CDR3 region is CATSYLRQGESLNTEAFF. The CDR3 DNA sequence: TGTGCCACCAGTTACCTTAGACAGGGTGAGTCGTTGAACACTGAAGCTTTCTTT.

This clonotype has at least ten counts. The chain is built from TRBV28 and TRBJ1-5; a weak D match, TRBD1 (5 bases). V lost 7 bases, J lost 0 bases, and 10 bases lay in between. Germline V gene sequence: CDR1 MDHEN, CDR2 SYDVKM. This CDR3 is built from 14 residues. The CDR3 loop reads CASNGGISNQPQHF. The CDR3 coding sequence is TGTGCCAGCAACGGGGGGATTAGCAATCAGCCCCAGCATTTT.

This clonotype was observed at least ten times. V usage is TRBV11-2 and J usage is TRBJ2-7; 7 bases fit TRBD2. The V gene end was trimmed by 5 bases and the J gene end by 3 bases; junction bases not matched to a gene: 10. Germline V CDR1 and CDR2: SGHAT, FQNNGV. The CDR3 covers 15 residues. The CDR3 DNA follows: TGTGCCAGCAGCCCCAGTCAGAGCGGGAACTACGAGCAGTACTTC. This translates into CASSPSQSGNYEQYF.

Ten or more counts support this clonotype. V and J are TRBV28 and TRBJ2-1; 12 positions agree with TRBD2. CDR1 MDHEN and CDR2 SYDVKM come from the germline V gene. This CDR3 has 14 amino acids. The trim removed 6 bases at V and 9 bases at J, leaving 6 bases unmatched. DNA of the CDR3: TGTGCCAGCAGATACCTGACTAGCGGGAGTGAGCAGTTCTTC. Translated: CASRYLTSGSEQFF.

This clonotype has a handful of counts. CDR3 in DNA: TGCAGTGCTAGAGATGCAGCTAGCGGGGAGCAGTACTTC. It codes for CSARDAASGEQYF. The rearrangement uses TRBV20-1 and TRBJ2-7; 8 bases align to TRBD2. The CDR3 is 13 residues long. Germline-derived CDR1 and CDR2 are DFQATT and SNEGSKA (reference sequence). V was clipped by 0 bases and J by 7 bases; unmatched bases: 5.